This entry lists 9 T cell receptor beta chains sequenced from one sample in a study of glioma-infiltrating T cells after dendritic cell vaccination (dated by TCRdb to 2016 to 2017). Library preparation was by the immunoSEQ multiplex PCR assay. TCRdb stores this immuneACCESS table with in-frame sequences only. Part of the clones is absent; in the studies checked, under half of the shortfall reflects unresolved V genes, and no reason is known for the rest. The sample table contains about 76,000 clones; only one count was recorded for 87% of them. Clones ranked in the top ten supply approximately 2.2% of the sample. Interpreted using the paper, the time point label stands for: after dendritic cell vaccination, including at tumor progression/relapse. The sample was blood, taken after dendritic cell vaccination. The receptors shown here come from a human donor with glioblastoma.

The genes are TRBV6-5 and TRBJ1-1, with 7 positions matching TRBD1. Germline CDR1 and CDR2: MNHEY and SVGAGI. This CDR3 has 13 amino acids. V lost 5 bases to trimming and J lost 6 bases; unmatched junction nucleotides: 6. DNA for the CDR3: TGTGCCAGCAGTGACAGGGTCGGCGCTGAAGCTTTCTTT. It encodes CASSDRVGAEAFF.

CDR3: CASSLSAGGSWDYTF. The CDR3 DNA reads as TGTGCCAGCAGCTTATCCGCGGGAGGAAGTTGGGACTACACCTTC. V and J are TRBV11-2 and TRBJ1-2; D is unresolved. V lost 2 bases and J lost 10, with 20 bases in between. Per germline, CDR1 SGHAT and CDR2 FQNNGV. The CDR3 extends over 15 amino acids.

V and J are TRBV18 and TRBJ1-5; 8 positions match TRBD1. Germline loops: CDR1 KGHSH, CDR2 LQKENI. V lost 4 bases, J lost 1 base, and 3 bases stayed unmatched. The CDR3 is 15 amino acids. The CDR3 here is CASSLDRGSNQPQHF. In nucleotides, the CDR3 is TGTGCCAGCTCACTCGACAGGGGAAGCAATCAGCCCCAGCATTTT.

The rearrangement links TRBV7-6 to TRBJ1-1; tentative D call: TRBD1 (5 bases). V shed 1 base and J shed 4 bases, with 13 bases lying between them. In germline, CDR1 is SGHVS, CDR2 FNYEAQ. This CDR3 spans 15 amino acids. The CDR3 loop is CASSLGGETFTEAFF. The CDR3 DNA follows: TGTGCCAGCAGCTTAGGGGGCGAGACTTTCACTGAAGCTTTCTTT.

The chain has TRBV30 and TRBJ1-5, with D perhaps TRBD1 (6 bases). The length of the CDR3 is 12 residues. Germline lookup yields CDR1 GTSNPN and CDR2 SVGIG (reference sequence). This CDR3 is CAGGAGDQPQHF. The CDR3 coding sequence is TGTGCGGGGGGGGCAGGGGATCAGCCCCAGCATTTT.

V usage is TRBV19 and J usage is TRBJ2-3; 8 nucleotides align to TRBD2. The CDR3 totals 15 residues. J was trimmed by 0 bases and V by 5 bases; bases with no gene match: 4. Germline V lookup: CDR1 LNHDA, CDR2 SQIVND (reference sequence). CDR3 nucleotides: TGTGCCAGTAGTGCCGGACTAGCTAGCACAGATACGCAGTATTTT. This codes for CASSAGLASTDTQYF.

V usage is TRBV5-1 and J usage is TRBJ2-3, with 12 positions matching TRBD1. V shed 0 bases, J shed 0 bases, and the junction held 11 bases outside the gene matches. This CDR3 contains 20 residues. CDR1 is SGHRS and CDR2 is YFSETQ in the germline V gene. CDR3 loop: CASSLVFGTGGLSSTDTQYF. The CDR3 DNA reads as TGCGCCAGCAGCTTGGTATTTGGGACAGGGGGCCTCTCTAGCACAGATACGCAGTATTTT.

The CDR3 loop is CASKAEPMNTEAFF. CDR3 nucleotides: TGTGCCAGCAAGGCGGAGCCCATGAACACTGAAGCTTTCTTT. The chain is built from TRBV2 and TRBJ1-1; unclear D gene. Trimming removed 7 bases at V and 0 bases at J, with 12 bases between. This CDR3 is 14 amino acids long. Germline loops: CDR1 SNHLY, CDR2 FYNNEI.

Details on this clone: Sequence at one end of the junction differs from germline and may be a read error. V usage is TRBV25-1 and J usage is TRBJ1-1, with 8 bases that match TRBD1. CDR3 length: 15 residues. CDR1 is MGHDK, CDR2 SYGVNS, per germline. The CDR3 sequence is CANSPRTGMNTEAFF. CDR3 bases: TGTGCCAACAGTCCCCGGACAGGGATGAACACTGAAGCTTTCTTT.